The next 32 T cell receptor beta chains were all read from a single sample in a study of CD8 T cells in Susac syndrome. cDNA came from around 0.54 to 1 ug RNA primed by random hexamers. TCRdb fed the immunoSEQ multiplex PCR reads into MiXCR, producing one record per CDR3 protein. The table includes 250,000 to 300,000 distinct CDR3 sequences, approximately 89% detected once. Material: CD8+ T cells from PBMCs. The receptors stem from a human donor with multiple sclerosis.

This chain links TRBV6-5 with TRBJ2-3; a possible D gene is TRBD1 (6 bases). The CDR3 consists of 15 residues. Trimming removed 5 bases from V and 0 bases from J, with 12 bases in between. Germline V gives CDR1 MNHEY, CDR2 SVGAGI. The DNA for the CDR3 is TGTGCCAGCAGTACAGGGTCTAGGAGCACAGATACGCAGTATTTT. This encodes CASSTGSRSTDTQYF.

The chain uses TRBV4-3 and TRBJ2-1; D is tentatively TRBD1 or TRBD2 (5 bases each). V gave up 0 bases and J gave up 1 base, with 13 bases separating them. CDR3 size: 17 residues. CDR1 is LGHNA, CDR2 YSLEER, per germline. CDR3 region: CASSQDSGWGSYNEQFF. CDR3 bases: TGCGCCAGCAGCCAAGATTCAGGGTGGGGGTCCTACAATGAGCAGTTCTTC.

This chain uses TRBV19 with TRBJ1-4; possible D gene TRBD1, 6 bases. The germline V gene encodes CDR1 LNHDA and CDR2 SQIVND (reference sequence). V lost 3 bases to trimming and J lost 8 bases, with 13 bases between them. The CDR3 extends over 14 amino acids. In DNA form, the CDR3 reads TGTGCCAGTAGTATGGGGGCAGGGAGCGAAAAACTGTTTTTT. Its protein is CASSMGAGSEKLFF.

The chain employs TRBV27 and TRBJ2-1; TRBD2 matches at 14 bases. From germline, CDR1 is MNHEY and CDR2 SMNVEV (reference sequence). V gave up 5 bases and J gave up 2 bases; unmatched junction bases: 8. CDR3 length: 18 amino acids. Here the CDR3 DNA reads TGTGCCAGCAGTCCGGGACTAGCGGGAGAGGGGGCCTACAATGAGCAGTTCTTC. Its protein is CASSPGLAGEGAYNEQFF.

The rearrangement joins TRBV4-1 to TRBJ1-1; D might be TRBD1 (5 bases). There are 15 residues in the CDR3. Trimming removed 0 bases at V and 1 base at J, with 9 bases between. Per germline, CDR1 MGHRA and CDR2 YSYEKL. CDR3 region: CASSQEDRENTEAFF. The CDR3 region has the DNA TGCGCCAGCAGCCAAGAAGACAGAGAGAACACTGAAGCTTTCTTT.

The CDR3 bases are TGTGCCAGCAGTGGCCCCGGGGAGCTGTTTTTT. Translating it yields CASSGPGELFF. The chain combines TRBV27 with TRBJ2-2; D remains ambiguous. Germline assignment: CDR1 MNHEY and CDR2 SMNVEV (reference sequence). The CDR3 has 11 residues. The germline V and J ends were trimmed by 5 bases and 6 bases, with 4 bases remaining between them.

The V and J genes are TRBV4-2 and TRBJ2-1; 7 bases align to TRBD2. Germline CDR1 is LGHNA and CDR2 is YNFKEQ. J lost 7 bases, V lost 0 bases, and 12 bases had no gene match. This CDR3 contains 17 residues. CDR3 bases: TGTGCCAGCAGCCAAGATTCCCTCGGCGGGAGTATAAATGAGCAGTTCTTC. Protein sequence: CASSQDSLGGSINEQFF.

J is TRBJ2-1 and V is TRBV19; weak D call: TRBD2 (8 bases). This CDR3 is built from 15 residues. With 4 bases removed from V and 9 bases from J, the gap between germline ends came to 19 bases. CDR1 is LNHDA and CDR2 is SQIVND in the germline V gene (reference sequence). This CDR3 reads CASSTTSGGGSEQFF. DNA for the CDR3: TGTGCCAGTAGTACCACCTCGGGAGGGGGCAGTGAGCAGTTCTTC.

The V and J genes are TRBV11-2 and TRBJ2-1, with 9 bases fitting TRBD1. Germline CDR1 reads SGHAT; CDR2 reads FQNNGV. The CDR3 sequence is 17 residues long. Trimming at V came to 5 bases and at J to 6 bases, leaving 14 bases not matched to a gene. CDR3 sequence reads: CASSATPVGTGPNEQFF. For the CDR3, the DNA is TGTGCCAGCAGCGCGACCCCTGTCGGGACAGGGCCCAATGAGCAGTTCTTC.

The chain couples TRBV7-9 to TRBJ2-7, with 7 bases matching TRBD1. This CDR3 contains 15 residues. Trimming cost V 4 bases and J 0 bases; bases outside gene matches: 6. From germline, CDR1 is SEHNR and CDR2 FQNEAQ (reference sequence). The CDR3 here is CASSSGRDSSYEQYF. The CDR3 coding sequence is TGTGCCAGCAGCTCAGGCCGGGACAGCTCCTACGAGCAGTACTTC.

CDR3 nucleotide sequence: TGTGCCAGCAGTTATTCCCTAGCGGGAGAGACCCAGTACTTC. It codes for CASSYSLAGETQYF. V is TRBV6-5 and J is TRBJ2-5, with 8 bases lining up with TRBD2. This CDR3 is built from 14 residues. Germline trimming cut 3 bases from V and 4 bases from J; bases unmatched to any gene: 4. CDR1 and CDR2 from the germline V gene are MNHEY and SVGAGI.

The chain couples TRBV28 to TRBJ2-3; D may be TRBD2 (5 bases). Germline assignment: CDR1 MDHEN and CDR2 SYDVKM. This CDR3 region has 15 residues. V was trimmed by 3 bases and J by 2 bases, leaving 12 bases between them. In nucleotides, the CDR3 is TGTGCCAGCAGTTTGGGAGTGGGCCCCACAGATACGCAGTATTTT. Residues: CASSLGVGPTDTQYF.

In nucleotides, the CDR3 is TGTGCCAGCAGTCCGGGACTAGGAGGGATAGCAACAGATACGCAGTATTTT. This gives the protein CASSPGLGGIATDTQYF. The J gene is TRBJ2-3, the V gene TRBV28; 8 nucleotides agree with TRBD2. This CDR3 has 17 amino acids. The V gene's germline CDR1 is MDHEN and CDR2 SYDVKM. V shed 5 bases, J shed 3 bases, and the junction held 13 bases outside the gene matches.

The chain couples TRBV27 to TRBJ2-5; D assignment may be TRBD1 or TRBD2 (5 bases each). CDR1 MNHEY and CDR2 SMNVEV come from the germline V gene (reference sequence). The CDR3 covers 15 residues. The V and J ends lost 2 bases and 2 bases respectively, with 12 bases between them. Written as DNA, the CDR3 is TGTGCCAGCAGTTTAGGCCCGGGACCACAAGAGACCCAGTACTTC. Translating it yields CASSLGPGPQETQYF.

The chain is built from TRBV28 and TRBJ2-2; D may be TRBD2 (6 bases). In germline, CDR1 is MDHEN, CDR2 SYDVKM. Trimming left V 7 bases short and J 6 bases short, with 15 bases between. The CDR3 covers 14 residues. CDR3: CASTSLASSGELFF. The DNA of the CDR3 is TGTGCCAGCACCTCTCTAGCGTCGTCCGGGGAGCTGTTTTTT.

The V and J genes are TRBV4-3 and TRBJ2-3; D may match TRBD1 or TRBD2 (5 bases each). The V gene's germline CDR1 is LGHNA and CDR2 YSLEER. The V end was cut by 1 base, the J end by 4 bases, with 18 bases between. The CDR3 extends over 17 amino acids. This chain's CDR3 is CASSQAPGPLVPDTQYF. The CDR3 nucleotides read TGCGCCAGCAGCCAAGCTCCGGGACCGTTGGTCCCAGATACGCAGTATTTT.

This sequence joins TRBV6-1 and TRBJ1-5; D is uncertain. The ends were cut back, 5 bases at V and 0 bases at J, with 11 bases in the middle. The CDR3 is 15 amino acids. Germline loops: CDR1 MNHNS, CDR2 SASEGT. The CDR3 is CASSRTVISNQPQHF. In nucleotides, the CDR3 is TGTGCCAGCAGTCGGACGGTTATTAGCAATCAGCCCCAGCATTTT.

The CDR3 protein is CASSDMFDEQYF. CDR3 nucleotide sequence: TGTGCCAGCAGCGACATGTTCGACGAGCAGTACTTC. V usage is TRBV6-1 and J usage is TRBJ2-7; D not resolved. There are 12 residues in the CDR3. Germline loops: CDR1 MNHNS, CDR2 SASEGT. The V end lost 6 bases, the J end lost 5 bases, and 11 bases lay between the germline ends.

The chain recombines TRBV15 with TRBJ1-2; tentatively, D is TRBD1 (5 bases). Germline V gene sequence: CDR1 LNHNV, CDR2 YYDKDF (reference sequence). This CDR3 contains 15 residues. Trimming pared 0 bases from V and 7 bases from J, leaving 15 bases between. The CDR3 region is CATSREESTGFGYTF. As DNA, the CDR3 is TGTGCCACCAGCAGAGAAGAATCAACAGGTTTTGGCTACACCTTC.

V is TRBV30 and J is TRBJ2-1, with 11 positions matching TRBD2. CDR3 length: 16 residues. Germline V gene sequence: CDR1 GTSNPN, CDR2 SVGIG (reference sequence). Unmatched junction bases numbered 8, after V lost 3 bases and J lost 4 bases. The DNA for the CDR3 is TGTGCCTGGAGAGGAATAGCGGGGGGGATGTACAATGAGCAGTTCTTC. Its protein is CAWRGIAGGMYNEQFF. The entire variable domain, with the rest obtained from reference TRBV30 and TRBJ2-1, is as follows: SQTIHQWPATLVQPVGSPLSLECTVEGTSNPNLYWYRQAAGRGLQLLFYSVGIGQISSEVPQNLSASRPQDRQFILSSKKLLLSDSGFYLCAWRGIAGGMYNEQFFGPGTRLTVL.

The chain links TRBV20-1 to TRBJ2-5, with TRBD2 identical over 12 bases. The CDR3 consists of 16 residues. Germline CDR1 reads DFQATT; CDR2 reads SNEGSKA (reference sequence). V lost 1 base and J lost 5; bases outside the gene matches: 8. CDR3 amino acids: CSARGLAGEVVETQYF. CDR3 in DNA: TGCAGTGCTAGAGGACTAGCGGGAGAGGTGGTCGAGACCCAGTACTTC.

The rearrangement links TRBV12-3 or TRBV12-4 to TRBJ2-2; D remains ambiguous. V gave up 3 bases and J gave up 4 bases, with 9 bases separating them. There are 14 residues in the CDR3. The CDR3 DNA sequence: TGTGCCAGCAGTTTCCCTAGGTCCACCGGGGAGCTGTTTTTT. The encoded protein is CASSFPRSTGELFF.

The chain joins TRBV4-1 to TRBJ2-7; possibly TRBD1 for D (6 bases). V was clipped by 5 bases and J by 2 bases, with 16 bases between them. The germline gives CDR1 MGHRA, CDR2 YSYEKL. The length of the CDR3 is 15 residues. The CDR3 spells CASSGTFSPAYEQYF. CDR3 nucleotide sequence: TGCGCCAGCAGCGGGACATTTTCCCCAGCCTACGAGCAGTACTTC.

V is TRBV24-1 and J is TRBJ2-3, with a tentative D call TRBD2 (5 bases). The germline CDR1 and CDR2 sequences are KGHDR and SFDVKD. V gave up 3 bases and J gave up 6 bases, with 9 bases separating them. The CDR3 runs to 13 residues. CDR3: CATSDPRGDTQYF. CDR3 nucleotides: TGTGCCACCAGTGATCCCCGGGGTGATACGCAGTATTTT.

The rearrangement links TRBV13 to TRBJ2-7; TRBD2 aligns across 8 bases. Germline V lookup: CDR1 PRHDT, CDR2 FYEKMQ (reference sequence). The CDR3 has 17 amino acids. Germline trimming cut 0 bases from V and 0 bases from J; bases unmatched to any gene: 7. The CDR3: CASSLGLPSGSSYEQYF. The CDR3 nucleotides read TGTGCCAGCAGCTTAGGCCTGCCTAGCGGGTCCTCCTACGAGCAGTACTTC.

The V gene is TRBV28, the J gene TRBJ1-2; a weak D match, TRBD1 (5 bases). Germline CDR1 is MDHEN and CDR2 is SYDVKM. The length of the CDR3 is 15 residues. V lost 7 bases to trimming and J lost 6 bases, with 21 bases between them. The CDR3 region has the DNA TGTGCCAGCATCGAGACCGGGACTGCGCGACATGGCTACACCTTC. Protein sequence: CASIETGTARHGYTF.

The CDR3: CASRPSGRTETQYF. The DNA for the CDR3 is TGTGCCAGCAGGCCTAGCGGGAGAACTGAGACCCAGTACTTC. The rearrangement links TRBV5-4 to TRBJ2-5, with 10 bases lining up with TRBD2. Trimming at V came to 5 bases and at J to 5 bases, leaving 6 bases not matched to a gene. Germline CDR1 SGHNT, CDR2 YYREEE (reference sequence). The CDR3 runs 14 residues.

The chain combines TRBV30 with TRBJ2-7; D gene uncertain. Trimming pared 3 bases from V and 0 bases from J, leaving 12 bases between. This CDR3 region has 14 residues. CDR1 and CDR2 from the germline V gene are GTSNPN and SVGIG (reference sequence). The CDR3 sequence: CAWRVWTDSYEQYF. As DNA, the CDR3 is TGTGCCTGGAGAGTCTGGACGGACTCCTACGAGCAGTACTTC.

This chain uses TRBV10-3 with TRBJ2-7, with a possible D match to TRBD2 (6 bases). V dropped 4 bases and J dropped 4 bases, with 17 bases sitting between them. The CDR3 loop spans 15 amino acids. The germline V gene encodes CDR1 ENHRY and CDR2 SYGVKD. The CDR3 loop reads CAISGFGTGTYEQYF. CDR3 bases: TGTGCCATCAGTGGGTTCGGGACTGGCACTTACGAGCAGTACTTC.

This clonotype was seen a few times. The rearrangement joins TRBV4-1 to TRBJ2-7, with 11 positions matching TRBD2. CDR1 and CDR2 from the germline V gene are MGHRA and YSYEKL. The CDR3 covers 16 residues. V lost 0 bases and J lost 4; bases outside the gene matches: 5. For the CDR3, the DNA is TGCGCCAGCAGCCAAGATCGGACTAGCGGGTGGTACGAGCAGTACTTC. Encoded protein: CASSQDRTSGWYEQYF.

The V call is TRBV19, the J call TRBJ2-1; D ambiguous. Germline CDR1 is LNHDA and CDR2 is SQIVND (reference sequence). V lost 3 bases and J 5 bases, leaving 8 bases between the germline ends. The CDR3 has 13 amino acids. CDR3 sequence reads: CASSMFSNNEQFF. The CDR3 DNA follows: TGTGCCAGTAGTATGTTCAGTAACAATGAGCAGTTCTTC.

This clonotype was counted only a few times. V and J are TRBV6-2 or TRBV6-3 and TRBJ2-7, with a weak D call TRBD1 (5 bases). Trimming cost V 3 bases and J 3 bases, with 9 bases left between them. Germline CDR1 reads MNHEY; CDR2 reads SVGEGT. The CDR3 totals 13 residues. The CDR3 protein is CASSYQTGYEQYF. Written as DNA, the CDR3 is TGTGCCAGCAGTTATCAAACAGGCTACGAGCAGTACTTC.